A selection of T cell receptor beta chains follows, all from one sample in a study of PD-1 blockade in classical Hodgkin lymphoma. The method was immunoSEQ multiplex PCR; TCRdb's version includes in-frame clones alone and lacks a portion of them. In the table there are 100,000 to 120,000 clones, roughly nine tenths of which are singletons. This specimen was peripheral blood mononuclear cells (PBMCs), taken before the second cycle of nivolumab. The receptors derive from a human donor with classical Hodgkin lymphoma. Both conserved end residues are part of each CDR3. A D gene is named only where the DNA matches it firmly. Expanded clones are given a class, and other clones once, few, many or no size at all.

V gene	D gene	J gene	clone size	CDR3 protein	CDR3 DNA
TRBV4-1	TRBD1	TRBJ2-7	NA	CASSQVYGQGAYEQYF	TGCGCCAGCAGCCAAGTTTACGGACAGGGGGCCTACGAGCAGTACTTC
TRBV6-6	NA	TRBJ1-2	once	CASSYSGRDYGYTF	TGTGCCAGCAGTTACTCGGGCAGGGACTATGGCTACACCTTC
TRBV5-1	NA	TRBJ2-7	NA	CASSFDGESSYEQYF	TGCGCCAGCAGCTTTGACGGAGAATCCTCCTACGAGCAGTACTTC
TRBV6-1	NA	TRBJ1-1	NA	CASSEAGPMNTEAFF	TGTGCCAGCAGTGAAGCGGGACCGATGAACACTGAAGCTTTCTTT
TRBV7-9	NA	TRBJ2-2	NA	CASSLGGNTGELFF	TGTGCCAGCAGCTTAGGAGGGAACACCGGGGAGCTGTTTTTT
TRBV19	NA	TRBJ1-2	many	CASNAEGNYGYTF	TGTGCCAGTAACGCCGAGGGGAACTATGGCTACACCTTC
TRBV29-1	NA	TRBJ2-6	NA	CSALASSGANVLTF	TGCAGCGCTCTGGCCTCATCTGGGGCCAACGTCCTGACTTTC
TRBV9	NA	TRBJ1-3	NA	CASSVVAGGDPLSGNTIYF	TGTGCCAGCAGCGTAGTAGCCGGAGGGGACCCTCTCTCTGGAAACACCATATATTTT
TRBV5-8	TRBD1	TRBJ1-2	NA	CASSLISYPGQQEEGYTF	TGTGCCAGCAGCCTTATTAGTTACCCGGGACAGCAAGAAGAGGGCTACACCTTC
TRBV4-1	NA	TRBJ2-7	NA	CASSLTYAGREQYF	TGCGCCAGCAGCCTAACTTATGCGGGGCGAGAGCAGTACTTC
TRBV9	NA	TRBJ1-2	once	CASSVDLAPTYGYTF	TGTGCCAGCAGCGTAGATTTGGCCCCGACCTATGGCTACACCTTC
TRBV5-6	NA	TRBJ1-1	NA	CASSLGRKNTEAFF	TGTGCCAGCAGCTTGGGGCGGAAGAACACTGAAGCTTTCTTT
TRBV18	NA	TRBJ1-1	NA	CASSPSGKPEAFF	TGTGCCAGCTCACCGTCAGGGAAGCCCGAAGCTTTCTTT
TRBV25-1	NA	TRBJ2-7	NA	CASSWGLLYEQYF	TGTGCCAGCAGTTGGGGACTGCTCTACGAGCAGTACTTC